This record looks at one T cell receptor beta chain sequence and its context. The CDR3 covers 15 residues. In germline, CDR1 is SGHNT, CDR2 YYREEE (reference sequence). V lost 2 bases and J lost 5; bases outside the gene matches: 5. From the RACE reads, TCRdb called clonotypes with MiXCR, one entry per CDR3 protein. The table includes roughly 72,000 distinct CDR3 sequences, 9% to 12% detected once. This record comes from a study of human T cells and chemical hapten exposure. Time point meaning: patch test 1, 2 weeks after DPC sensitization. The treatment denotes: therapeutic diphenylcyclopropenone sensitization with weekly scalp DPC.

The chain uses TRBV5-4 and TRBJ2-5, with 11 bases fitting TRBD2. The receptor's source is a woman in her 50s with alopecia areata. Some clones in this sample may be carry-over from other donors' samples. This specimen was whole blood, taken in connection with sensitization to the hapten diphenylcyclopropenone (DPC). The CDR3 region is CASSFPSGRPETQYF. CDR3 DNA sequence: TGTGCCAGCAGCTTCCCTAGCGGGAGGCCCGAGACCCAGTACTTC.